This T cell receptor beta chain originates from a study of post-analysis software for immune sequencing data. This CDR3 has 15 residues. Germline V lookup: CDR1 MNHEY, CDR2 SMNVEV (reference sequence). The authors incorporated unique molecular identifiers into the TCR beta cDNA libraries. There were about 0.85 to 11 million T cells, and approximately 480,000 cDNA molecules came from them. TCRdb passed the PCR reads through MiXCR, listing each CDR3 protein once. This sample has almost 700,000 distinct CDR3 sequences, with 55% to 70% found just once. Study-wide points: Comparison of patients with controls showed five TRBV segments more frequent in patients, TRBV5-6, TRBV5-1 and TRBV20-1 among them. Significantly decreased normalized Chao1 diversity was recorded for multiple sclerosis patients relative to controls. Same-batch samples co-clustered strongly by F measure.

Worth noting for this clonotype: Its specificity is not known. The junction does not match germline at one end; this may be a read error.

The sequencing sample was made of blood. The chain has TRBV27 and TRBJ2-6; 8 nucleotides agree with TRBD1. The source is a girl aged 2 to 9 with multiple sclerosis. DNA of the CDR3: TGTGCCAGCAGCCCGACAGGGGATGGGGCCAACGTCCCGACTTTC. Translation gives CASSPTGDGANVPTF.